This paragraph reports one TCR beta chain. The source of the sample is a study of blood T cell repertoires in COVID-19. Study overall: Donors in the United States, Italy and Spain gave samples during acute or convalescent COVID-19. The cDNA or gDNA used as material had been derived from T cells, B-cell-depleted T cells, or PBMCs.

Under the authors' procedure: Quantification of nucleated cells was approximated via reference gene primer amplification. Method: immunoSEQ multiplex PCR; TCRdb's copy keeps in-frame clones and lacks some. V, J and clone size were drawn from that table, and D and trimming were deduced from the DNA. Of approximately 85,000 clones in the sample, roughly 90% were seen once. Germline trimming cut 0 bases from V and 5 bases from J; bases unmatched to any gene: 3. This CDR3 region has 15 residues. CDR1 is SGHDN, CDR2 FVKESK, per germline. The chain employs TRBV14 and TRBJ1-4; 7 nucleotides match TRBD1. This sequence was found in a man aged 50-60 years with acute or convalescent COVID-19. Source material: peripheral blood. CDR3: CASSQDTTGNEKLFF. The CDR3 coding sequence is TGTGCCAGCAGCCAAGATACGACAGGGAATGAAAAACTGTTTTTT. The complete variable domain, with remaining parts taken from reference TRBV14 and TRBJ1-4, reads EAGVTQFPSHSVIEKGQTVTLRCDPISGHDNLYWYRRVMGKEIKFLLHFVKESKQDESGMPNNRFLAERTGGTYSTLKVQPAELEDSGVYFCASSQDTTGNEKLFFGSGTQLSVL.